The present T cell receptor (beta chain) was sequenced within a study of radiotherapy plus CTLA-4 blockade in lung cancer. Sequencing used immunoSEQ multiplex PCR; TCRdb keeps in-frame clones, though not all of them. The profile shows tens of thousands of clones, about 87% of them singletons. The specimen was peripheral blood, collected from a patient treated with radiotherapy plus ipilimumab. The receptor was isolated from a human donor with non-small cell lung cancer that progressed on radiotherapy plus ipilimumab.

Here the CDR3 DNA reads TGCAGCGTTGAATCTGGACGGAACTATGGCTACACCTTC. Its translation is CSVESGRNYGYTF. The chain carries TRBV29-1 and TRBJ1-2, with unresolved D. The CDR3 contains 13 residues. CDR1 and CDR2 (germline): SQVTM, ANQGSEA. Trimming took off 2 bases at V and 2 bases at J, with 9 bases between the two ends.